This TCR beta chain was found in a study of cytomegalovirus exposure and HLA in healthy donors. Libraries were prepared by immunoSEQ multiplex PCR; TCRdb keeps only in-frame clonotypes and omits some of them. The sample has about 110,000 clones; about 88% are singletons. The receptor's source is a woman under 30 in good health and CMV-seropositive. The sequenced sample consisted of PBMCs.

The CDR3 loop reads CASSLGPTGEEAFF. DNA of the CDR3: TGTGCCAGCAGCTTAGGGCCGACAGGGGAGGAGGCTTTCTTT. This rearrangement joins TRBV7-2 to TRBJ1-1; 8 nucleotides align to TRBD1. Unmatched junction bases numbered 9, after V lost 1 base and J lost 11 bases. Germline V gene lookup returns CDR1 SGHTA and CDR2 FQGNSA. This CDR3 comprises 14 residues.